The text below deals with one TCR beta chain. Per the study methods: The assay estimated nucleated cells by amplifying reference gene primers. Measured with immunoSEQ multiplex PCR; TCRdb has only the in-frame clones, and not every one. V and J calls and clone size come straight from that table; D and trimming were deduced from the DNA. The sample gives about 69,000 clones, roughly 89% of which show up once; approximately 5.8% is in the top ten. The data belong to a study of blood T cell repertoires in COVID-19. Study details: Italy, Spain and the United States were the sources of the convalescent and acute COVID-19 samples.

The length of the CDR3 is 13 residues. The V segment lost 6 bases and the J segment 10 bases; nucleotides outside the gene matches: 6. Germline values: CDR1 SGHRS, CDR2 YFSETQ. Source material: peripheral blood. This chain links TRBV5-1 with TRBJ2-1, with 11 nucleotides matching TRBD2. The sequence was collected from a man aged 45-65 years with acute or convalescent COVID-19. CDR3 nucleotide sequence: TGCGCCAGCAAGATAGCGGGAGGGGAGGAGCAGTTCTTC. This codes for CASKIAGGEEQFF.